Below are 4 T cell receptor beta chains sequenced from a single sample in a study of blood T cell repertoires in COVID-19. Measured with immunoSEQ multiplex PCR; TCRdb has only the in-frame clones, and not every one. Counted here are about 300,000 clones, 80% to 90% occurring once; the ten biggest clones make up roughly 1.1%. The sample was peripheral blood. All receptors come from a woman aged 45-59 years with acute or convalescent COVID-19.

V is TRBV3-1 (or the pseudogene TRBV3-2) and J is TRBJ1-2, with unresolved D. CDR1 LGHDT and CDR2 YNNKEL come from the germline V gene (reference sequence). Trimming left V 0 bases short and J 8 bases short, with 10 bases between. This CDR3 has 13 amino acids. CDR3 protein: CASSQDRGRGYTF. The CDR3 DNA is TGTGCCAGCAGCCAAGATCGGGGAAGGGGCTACACCTTC.

This clone came up many times. The V and J genes are TRBV27 and TRBJ2-1, with TRBD1 matching 8 bases. Germline V gives CDR1 MNHEY, CDR2 SMNVEV (reference sequence). The CDR3 loop spans 14 amino acids. J lost 4 bases, V lost 7 bases, and 6 bases had no gene match. The CDR3 sequence: CASTGQGIYNEQFF. The DNA for the CDR3 is TGTGCCAGCACCGGACAGGGCATATACAATGAGCAGTTCTTC.

The rearrangement joins TRBV12-3 or TRBV12-4 to TRBJ1-2; no definite D call. The V gene lost 4 bases and the J gene lost 4 bases, with 4 bases spanning the gap. The CDR3 totals 11 residues. The CDR3 nucleotides are TGTGCCAGCAGTTCCAGCTATGGCTACACCTTC. It is translated as CASSSSYGYTF.

The chain is built from TRBV7-6 and TRBJ2-1, with 10 bases fitting TRBD2. Germline lookup yields CDR1 SGHVS and CDR2 FNYEAQ. Germline trimming cut 3 bases from V and 10 bases from J; bases unmatched to any gene: 12. This CDR3 has 16 amino acids. CDR3: CASSLEDLAGGREQFF. In nucleotides, the CDR3 is TGTGCCAGCAGCTTGGAAGACTTAGCGGGAGGCCGCGAGCAGTTCTTC.